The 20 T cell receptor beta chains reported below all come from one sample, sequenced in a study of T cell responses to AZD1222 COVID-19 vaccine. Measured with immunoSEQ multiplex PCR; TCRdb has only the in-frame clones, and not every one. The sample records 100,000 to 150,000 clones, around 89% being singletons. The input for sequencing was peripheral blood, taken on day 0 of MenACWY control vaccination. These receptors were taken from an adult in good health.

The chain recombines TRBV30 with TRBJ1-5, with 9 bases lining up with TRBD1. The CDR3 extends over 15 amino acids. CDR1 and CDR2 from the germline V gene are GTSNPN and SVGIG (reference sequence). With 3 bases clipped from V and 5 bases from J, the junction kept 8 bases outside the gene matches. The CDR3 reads CAWRPTGGRDQPQHF. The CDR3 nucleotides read TGTGCCTGGAGGCCTACAGGGGGCAGAGATCAGCCCCAGCATTTT.

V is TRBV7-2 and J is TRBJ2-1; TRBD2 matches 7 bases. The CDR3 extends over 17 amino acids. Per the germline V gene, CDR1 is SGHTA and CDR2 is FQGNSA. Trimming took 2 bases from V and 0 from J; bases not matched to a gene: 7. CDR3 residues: CASSLLPSGVSYNEQFF. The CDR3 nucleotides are TGTGCCAGCAGCTTACTTCCCAGCGGGGTCTCCTACAATGAGCAGTTCTTC.

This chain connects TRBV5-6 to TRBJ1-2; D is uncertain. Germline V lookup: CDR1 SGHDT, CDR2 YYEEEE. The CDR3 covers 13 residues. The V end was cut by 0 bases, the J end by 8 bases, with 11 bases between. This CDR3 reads CASSLAFEAGYTF. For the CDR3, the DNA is TGTGCCAGCAGCTTGGCGTTCGAAGCCGGCTACACCTTC. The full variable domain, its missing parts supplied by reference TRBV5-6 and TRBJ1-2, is DAGVTQSPTHLIKTRGQQVTLRCSPKSGHDTVSWYQQALGQGPQFIFQYYEEEERQRGNFPDRFSGHQFPNYSSELNVNALLLGDSALYLCASSLAFEAGYTFGSGTRLTVV.

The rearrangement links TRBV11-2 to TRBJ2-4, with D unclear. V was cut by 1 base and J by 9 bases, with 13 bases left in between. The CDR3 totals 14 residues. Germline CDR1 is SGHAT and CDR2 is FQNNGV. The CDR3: CASSLGPTAAIQYF. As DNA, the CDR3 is TGTGCCAGCAGCTTAGGCCCGACCGCCGCCATTCAGTACTTC.

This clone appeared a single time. The CDR3 protein is CASSSPGGLAGDREQFF. The DNA of the CDR3 is TGTGCCAGCAGCTCCCCAGGCGGGCTAGCGGGAGATAGGGAGCAGTTCTTC. This rearrangement joins TRBV7-9 to TRBJ2-1; 10 positions agree with TRBD2. V gave up 4 bases and J gave up 10 bases; unmatched junction bases: 16. The CDR3 runs 17 residues. CDR1 and CDR2 from the germline V gene are SEHNR and FQNEAQ (reference sequence).

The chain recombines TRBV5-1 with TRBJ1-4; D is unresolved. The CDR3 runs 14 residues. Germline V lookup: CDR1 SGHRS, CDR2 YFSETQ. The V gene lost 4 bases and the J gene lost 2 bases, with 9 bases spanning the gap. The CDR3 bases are TGCGCCAGCAGCAAGGACGGGACTAATGAAAAACTGTTTTTT. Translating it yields CASSKDGTNEKLFF.

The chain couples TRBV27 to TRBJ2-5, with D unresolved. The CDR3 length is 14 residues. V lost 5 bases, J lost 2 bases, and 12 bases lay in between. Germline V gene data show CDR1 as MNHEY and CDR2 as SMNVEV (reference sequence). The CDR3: CASSPANLQETQYF. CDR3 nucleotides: TGTGCCAGCAGTCCAGCGAACCTACAAGAGACCCAGTACTTC.

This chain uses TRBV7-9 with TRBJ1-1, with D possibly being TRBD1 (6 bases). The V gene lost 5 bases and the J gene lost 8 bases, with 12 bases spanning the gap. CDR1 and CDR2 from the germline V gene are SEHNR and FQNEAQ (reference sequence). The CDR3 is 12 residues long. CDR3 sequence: CASSVSGTEAFF. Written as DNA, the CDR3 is TGTGCCAGCAGCGTATCCGGGACAGAAGCTTTCTTT.

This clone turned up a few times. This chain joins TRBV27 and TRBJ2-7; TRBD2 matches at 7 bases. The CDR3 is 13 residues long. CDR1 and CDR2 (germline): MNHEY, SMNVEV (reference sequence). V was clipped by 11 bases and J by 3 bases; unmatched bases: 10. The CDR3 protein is CAARRAGDYEQYF. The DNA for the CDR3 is TGTGCCGCAAGAAGGGCGGGAGACTACGAGCAGTACTTC.

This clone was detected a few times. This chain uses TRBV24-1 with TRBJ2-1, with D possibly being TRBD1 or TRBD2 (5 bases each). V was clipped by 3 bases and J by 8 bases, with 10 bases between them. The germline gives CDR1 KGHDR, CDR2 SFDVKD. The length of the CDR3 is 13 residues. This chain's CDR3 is CATSDPSGHEQFF. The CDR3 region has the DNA TGTGCCACCAGTGATCCCTCGGGGCATGAGCAGTTCTTC.

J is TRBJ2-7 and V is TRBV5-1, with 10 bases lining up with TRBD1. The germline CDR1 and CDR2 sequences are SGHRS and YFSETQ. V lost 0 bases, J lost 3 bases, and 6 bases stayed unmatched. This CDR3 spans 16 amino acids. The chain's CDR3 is CASSLDGDRGFYEQYF. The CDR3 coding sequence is TGCGCCAGCAGCTTGGACGGGGACAGGGGATTCTACGAGCAGTACTTC. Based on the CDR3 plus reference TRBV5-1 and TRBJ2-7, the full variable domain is KAGVTQTPRYLIKTRGQQVTLSCSPISGHRSVSWYQQTPGQGLQFLFEYFSETQRNKGNFPGRFSGRQFSNSRSEMNVSTLELGDSALYLCASSLDGDRGFYEQYFGPGTRLTVT.

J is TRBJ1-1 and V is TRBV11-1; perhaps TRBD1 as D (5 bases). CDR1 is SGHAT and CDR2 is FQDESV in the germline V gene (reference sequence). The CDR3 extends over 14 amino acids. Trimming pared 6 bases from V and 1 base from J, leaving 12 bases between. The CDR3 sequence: CASRPGGRNTEAFF. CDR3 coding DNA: TGTGCCAGCAGACCCGGGGGGAGGAACACTGAAGCTTTCTTT.

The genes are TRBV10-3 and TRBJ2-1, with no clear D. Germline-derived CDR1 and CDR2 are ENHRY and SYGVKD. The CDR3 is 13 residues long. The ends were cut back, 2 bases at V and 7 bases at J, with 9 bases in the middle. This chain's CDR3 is CAISEPNANEQFF. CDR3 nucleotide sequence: TGTGCCATCAGTGAGCCTAACGCAAATGAGCAGTTCTTC.

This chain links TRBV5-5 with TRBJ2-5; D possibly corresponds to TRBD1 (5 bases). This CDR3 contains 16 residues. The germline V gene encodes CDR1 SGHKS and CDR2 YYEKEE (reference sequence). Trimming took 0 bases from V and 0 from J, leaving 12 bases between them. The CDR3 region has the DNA TGTGCCAGCAGCTTGGGGACAAATGGGGACCAAGAGACCCAGTACTTC. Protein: CASSLGTNGDQETQYF.

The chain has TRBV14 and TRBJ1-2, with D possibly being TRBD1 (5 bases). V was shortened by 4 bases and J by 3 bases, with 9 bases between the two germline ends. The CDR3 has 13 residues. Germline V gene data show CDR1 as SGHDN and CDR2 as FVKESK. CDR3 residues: CASSLDSYYGYTF. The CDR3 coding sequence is TGTGCCAGCAGCCTCGACAGTTACTATGGCTACACCTTC.

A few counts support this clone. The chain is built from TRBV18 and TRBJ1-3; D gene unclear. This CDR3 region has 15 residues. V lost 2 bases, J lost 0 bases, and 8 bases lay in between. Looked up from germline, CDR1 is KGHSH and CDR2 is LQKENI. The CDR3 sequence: CASSPGQVSGNTIYF. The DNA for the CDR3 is TGTGCCAGCTCACCAGGGCAGGTCTCTGGAAACACCATATATTTT.

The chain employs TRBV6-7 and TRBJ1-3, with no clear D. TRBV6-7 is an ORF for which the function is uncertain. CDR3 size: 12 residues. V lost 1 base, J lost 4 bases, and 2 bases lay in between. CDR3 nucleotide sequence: TGTGCCAGCAGTTACTTGGGAAACACCATATATTTT. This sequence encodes CASSYLGNTIYF.

In DNA form, the CDR3 reads TGTGCCAGCAGTTTATTCGCCAGCGATGAAGCTTTCTTT. The encoded protein is CASSLFASDEAFF. The genes are TRBV27 and TRBJ1-1; D gene ambiguous. The CDR3 runs 13 residues. The germline V and J ends were trimmed by 1 base and 7 bases, with 10 bases remaining between them. From germline, CDR1 is MNHEY and CDR2 SMNVEV (reference sequence).

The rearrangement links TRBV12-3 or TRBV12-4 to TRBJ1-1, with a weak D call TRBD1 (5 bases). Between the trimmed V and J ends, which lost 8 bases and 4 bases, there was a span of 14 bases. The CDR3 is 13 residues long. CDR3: CASFTWGRTEAFF. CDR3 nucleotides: TGTGCCAGCTTTACCTGGGGCCGCACTGAAGCTTTCTTT.

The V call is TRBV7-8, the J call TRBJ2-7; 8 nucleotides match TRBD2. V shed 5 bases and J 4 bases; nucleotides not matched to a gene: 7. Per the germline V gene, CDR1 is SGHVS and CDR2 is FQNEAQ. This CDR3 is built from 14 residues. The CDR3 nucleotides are TGTGCCAGCAGCCTTAGCGGGAATGCGTACGAGCAGTACTTC. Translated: CASSLSGNAYEQYF.